The sequence of this T cell receptor beta chain was determined in a study of T cell repertoires in cytomegalovirus infection. Study-level background: From public TCR beta signatures came an indication of both CMV infection and matching HLA type.

Findings of the study overall: Clonotypes of TCR beta that were HLA-C-restricted and CMV-specific dominated the ex vivo response. Carriage of CMV together with the relevant HLA was identifiable through cumulative public TCR beta family frequency.

Each CDR3 protein is one row after TCRdb ran MiXCR on the reads. The sample shows 210,000 or so distinct CDR3 sequences, 6% to 8% of them seen only once. Turning to this clonotype: What it binds is unknown. A read error may be the cause here, since a much bigger clone is one base away.

The V end lost 2 bases, the J end lost 3 bases, and 8 bases lay between the germline ends. The CDR3 is 13 amino acids. Looked up from germline, CDR1 is MDHEN and CDR2 is SYDVKM. Material for sequencing was PBMCs. The gene calls are TRBV28 and TRBJ2-7; D unresolved. This TCR was recovered from a human donor in good health (CMV status not recorded). Some clones in this sample may be carry-over from other donors' samples. The CDR3 here is CASSLHLFYEQYF. The DNA for the CDR3 is TGTGCCAGCAGTTTACACTTATTCTACGAGCAGTACTTC.